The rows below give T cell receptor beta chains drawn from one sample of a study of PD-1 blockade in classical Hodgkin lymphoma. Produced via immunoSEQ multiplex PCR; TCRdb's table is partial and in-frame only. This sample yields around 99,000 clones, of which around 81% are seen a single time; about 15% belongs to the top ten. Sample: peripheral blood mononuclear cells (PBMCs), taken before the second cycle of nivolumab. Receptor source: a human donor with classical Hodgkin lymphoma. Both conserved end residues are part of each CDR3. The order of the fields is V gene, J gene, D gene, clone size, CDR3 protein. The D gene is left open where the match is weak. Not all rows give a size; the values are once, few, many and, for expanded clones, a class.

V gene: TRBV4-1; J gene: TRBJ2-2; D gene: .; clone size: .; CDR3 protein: CASSPQRGTTGELFF
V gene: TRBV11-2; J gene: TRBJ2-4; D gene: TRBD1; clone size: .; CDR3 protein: CASSLFRGLTKNIQYF
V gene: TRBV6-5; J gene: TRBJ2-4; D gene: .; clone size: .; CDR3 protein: CASTSGLLAKNIQYF
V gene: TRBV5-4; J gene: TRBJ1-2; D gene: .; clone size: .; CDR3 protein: CASSLGVTGGNGYTF
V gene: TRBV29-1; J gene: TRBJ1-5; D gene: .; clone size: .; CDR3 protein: CSVGGGLQPQHF
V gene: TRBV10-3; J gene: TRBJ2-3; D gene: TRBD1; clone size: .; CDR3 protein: CAISEAGQGTQYF
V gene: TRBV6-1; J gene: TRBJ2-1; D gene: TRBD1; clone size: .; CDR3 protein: CASSEQGARNEQFF
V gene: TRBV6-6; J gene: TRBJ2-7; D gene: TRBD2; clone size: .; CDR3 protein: CASSYSLAGGGEQYF
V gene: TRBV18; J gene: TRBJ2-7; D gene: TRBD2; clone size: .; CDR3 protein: CASSPSGTSGEQYF
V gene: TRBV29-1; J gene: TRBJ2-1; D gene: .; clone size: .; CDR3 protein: CSVVPGYNEQFF
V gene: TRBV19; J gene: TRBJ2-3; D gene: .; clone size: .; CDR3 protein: CASSIAGAGADTQYF
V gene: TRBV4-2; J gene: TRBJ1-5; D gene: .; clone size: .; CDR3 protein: CASSLSNQPQHF
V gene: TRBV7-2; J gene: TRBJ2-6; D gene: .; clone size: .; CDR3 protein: CASSPRVSRSGANVLTF
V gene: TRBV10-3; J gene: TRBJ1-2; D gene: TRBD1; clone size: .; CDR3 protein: CAISADRGYGYTF
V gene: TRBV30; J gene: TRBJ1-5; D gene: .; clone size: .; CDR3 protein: CAWSPQSNQPQHF
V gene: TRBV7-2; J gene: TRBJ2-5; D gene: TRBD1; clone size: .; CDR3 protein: CASSFDRGDETQYF
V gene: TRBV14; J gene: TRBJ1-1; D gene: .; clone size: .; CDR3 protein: CASSQDPVTEAFF
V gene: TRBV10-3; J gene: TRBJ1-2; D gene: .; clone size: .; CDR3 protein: CAISGGQGGGYTF
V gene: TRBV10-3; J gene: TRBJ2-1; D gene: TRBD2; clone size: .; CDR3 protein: CAISDQKAGGPSSEQFF
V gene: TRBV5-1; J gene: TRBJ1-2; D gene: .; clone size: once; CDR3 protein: CASSSDGTYGYTF
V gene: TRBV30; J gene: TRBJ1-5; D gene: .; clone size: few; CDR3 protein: CAWSLTGLHQPQHF
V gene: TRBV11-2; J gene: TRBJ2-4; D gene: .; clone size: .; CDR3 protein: CASSLDGIQYF
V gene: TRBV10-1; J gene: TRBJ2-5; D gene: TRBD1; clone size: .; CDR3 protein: CASSEGQAPETQYF
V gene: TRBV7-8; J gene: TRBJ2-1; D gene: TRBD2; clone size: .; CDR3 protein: CASSPTSGRVNEQFF
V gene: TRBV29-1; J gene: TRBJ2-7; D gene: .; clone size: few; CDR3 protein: CSVTPTSGYEQYF
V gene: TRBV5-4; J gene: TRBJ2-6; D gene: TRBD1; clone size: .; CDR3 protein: CASSPTGGLGANVLTF
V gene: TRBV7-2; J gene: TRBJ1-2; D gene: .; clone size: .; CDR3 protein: CASSKTSYGYTF
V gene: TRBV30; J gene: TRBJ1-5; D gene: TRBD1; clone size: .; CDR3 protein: CAWSVVRTGNNQPQHF
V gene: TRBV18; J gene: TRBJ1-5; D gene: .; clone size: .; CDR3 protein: CASSPLLTDQPQHF
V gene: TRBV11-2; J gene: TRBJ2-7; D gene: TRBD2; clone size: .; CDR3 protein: CASSSSGRPYEQYF
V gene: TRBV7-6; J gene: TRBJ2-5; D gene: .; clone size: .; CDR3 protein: CASSLGPQETQYF
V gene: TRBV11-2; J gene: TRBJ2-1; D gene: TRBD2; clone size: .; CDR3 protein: CASSQGLAGVNEQFF
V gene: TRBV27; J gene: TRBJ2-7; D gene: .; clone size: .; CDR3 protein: CASSFNRWSEQYF
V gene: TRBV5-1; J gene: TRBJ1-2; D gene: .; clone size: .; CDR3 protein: CASSLVPSGYGYTF
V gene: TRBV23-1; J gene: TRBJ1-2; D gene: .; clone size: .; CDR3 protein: CASRDQRADPYGYTF
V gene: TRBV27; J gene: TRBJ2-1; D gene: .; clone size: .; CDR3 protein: CASSLTGHNEQFF
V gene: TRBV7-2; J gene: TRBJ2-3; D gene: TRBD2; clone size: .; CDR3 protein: CASTRRGERTDTQYF
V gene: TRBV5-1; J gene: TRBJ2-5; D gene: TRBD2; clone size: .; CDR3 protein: CASSFAGAGAQGTQYF
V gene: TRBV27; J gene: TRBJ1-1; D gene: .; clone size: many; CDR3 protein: CASSATGYAEAFF
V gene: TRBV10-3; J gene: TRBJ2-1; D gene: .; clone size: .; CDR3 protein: CAISESMARRLYNEQFF
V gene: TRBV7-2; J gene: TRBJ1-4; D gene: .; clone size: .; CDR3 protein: CASSLIPGREKLFF
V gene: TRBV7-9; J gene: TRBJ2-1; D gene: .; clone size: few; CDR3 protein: CASSGSGNPYNEQFF
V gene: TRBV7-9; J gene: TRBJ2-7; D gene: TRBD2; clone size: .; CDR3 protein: CASSLSAGVDEQYF
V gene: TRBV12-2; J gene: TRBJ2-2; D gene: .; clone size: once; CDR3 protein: CASRPGGDGRANTGELFF
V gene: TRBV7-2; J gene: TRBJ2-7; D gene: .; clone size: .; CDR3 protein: CASSPDSPTYEQYF
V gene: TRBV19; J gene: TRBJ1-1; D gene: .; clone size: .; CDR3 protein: CASSMWAGTMNTEAFF
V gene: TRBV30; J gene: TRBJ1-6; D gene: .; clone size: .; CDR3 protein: CAWSGSYNSPLHF
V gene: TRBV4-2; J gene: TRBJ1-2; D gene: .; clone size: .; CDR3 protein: CASSQIGGHGYTF
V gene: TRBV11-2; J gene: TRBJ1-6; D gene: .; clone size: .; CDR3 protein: CASSLGLYNSPLHF
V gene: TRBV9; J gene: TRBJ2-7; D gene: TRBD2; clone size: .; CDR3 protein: CASSVTSGSTYEQYF
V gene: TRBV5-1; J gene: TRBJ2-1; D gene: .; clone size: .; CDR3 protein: CASSFGGANEQFF
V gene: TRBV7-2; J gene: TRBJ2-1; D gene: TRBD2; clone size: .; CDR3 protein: CASSLRLAGDSYNEQFF
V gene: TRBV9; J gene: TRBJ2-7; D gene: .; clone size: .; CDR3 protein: CASSPRRSGRADYEQYF